Reported below is one TCR beta chain. CDR1 SGHRS and CDR2 YFSETQ come from the germline V gene. Trimming took 2 bases from V and 7 from J; bases not matched to a gene: 6. The CDR3 covers 14 residues. This record comes from a study of blood T cell repertoires in COVID-19. Study details: Sources were T cells, B-cell-depleted T cells, or PBMCs; the material itself was cDNA or gDNA.

Only in-frame clones appear in the TCRdb table, and some are missing; sequencing was by immunoSEQ multiplex PCR. The data show about 87,000 clones, roughly 84% seen once. Seattle's cohort entered during active infection and was followed longitudinally. The origin of this receptor is a woman older than 75 with COVID-19, enrolled during active disease. Input material: peripheral blood. The chain uses TRBV5-1 and TRBJ2-1; TRBD2 matches at 7 bases. This chain's CDR3 is CASSFTGGRNEQFF. CDR3 coding DNA: TGCGCCAGCAGCTTTACGGGAGGCAGAAATGAGCAGTTCTTC.